This record concerns one TCR beta chain sequence. This sample is drawn from a study of blood T cell repertoires in COVID-19. Across the study: There were acute and convalescent COVID-19 samples, and they came from the United States, Italy and Spain.

The CDR3 spans 15 residues. Germline V gene sequence: CDR1 MDHEN, CDR2 SYDVKM. V was cut by 1 base and J by 1 base, with 10 bases left in between. Researchers sorted participants into cohorts using their self-reported clinical history. Someone with COVID-19 had been met by exposed participants within 2 weeks before study entry. As originally analysed: Reference gene primers were amplified, and this amplification served to estimate nucleated cell counts. Profiled with immunoSEQ multiplex PCR; TCRdb holds only in-frame clones, not every one. The V and J calls and the clone size are those of that table, but D and trimming were determined from the DNA. The sample has some 360,000 clones; 88% are singletons.

The sequencing sample was made of PBMCs or T cells enriched from blood (not recorded which). The rearrangement joins TRBV28 to TRBJ1-2; D is undetermined. This sequence originates from a woman aged 25-40 years who had been exposed to COVID-19. CDR3 bases: TGTGCCAGCAGTTTATTCCGAGAGTATAACTATGGCTACACCTTC. It codes for CASSLFREYNYGYTF.